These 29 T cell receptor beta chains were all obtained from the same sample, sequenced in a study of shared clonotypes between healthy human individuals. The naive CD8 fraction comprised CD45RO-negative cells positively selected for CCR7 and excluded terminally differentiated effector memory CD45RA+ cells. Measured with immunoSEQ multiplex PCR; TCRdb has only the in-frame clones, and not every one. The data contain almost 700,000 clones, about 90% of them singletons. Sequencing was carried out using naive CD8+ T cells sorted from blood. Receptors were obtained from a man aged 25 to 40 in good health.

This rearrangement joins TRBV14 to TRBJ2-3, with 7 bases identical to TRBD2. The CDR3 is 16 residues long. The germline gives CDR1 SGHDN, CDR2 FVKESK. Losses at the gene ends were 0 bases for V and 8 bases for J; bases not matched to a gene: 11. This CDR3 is CASSQDRRTRRSTQYF. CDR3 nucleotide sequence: TGTGCCAGCAGCCAAGATCGGAGGACTAGAAGGTCTACGCAGTATTTT.

CDR3 region: CASSLGLPNEQFF. The DNA of the CDR3 is TGTGCCAGCAGCTTGGGACTACCCAATGAGCAGTTCTTC. This chain connects TRBV13 to TRBJ2-1; 7 positions match TRBD2. Germline CDR1 and CDR2: PRHDT and FYEKMQ (reference sequence). J was trimmed by 6 bases and V by 3 bases; bases with no gene match: 2. The CDR3 has 13 amino acids. The complete variable domain, with remaining parts taken from reference TRBV13 and TRBJ2-1, reads AAGVIQSPRHLIKEKRETATLKCYPIPRHDTVYWYQQGPGQDPQFLISFYEKMQSDKGSIPDRFSAQQFSDYHSELNMSSLELGDSALYFCASSLGLPNEQFFGPGTRLTVL.

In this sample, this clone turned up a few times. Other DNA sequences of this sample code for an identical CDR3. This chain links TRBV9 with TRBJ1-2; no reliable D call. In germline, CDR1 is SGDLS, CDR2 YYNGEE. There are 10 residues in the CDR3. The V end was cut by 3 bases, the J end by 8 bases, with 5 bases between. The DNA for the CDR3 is TGTGCCAGCAGCGGACCCGGCTACACCTTC. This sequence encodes CASSGPGYTF.

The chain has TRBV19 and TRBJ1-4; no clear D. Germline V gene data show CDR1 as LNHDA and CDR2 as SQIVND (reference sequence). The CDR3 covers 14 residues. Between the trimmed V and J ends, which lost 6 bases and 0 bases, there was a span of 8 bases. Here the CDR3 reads CASRTVATNEKLFF. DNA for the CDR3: TGTGCCAGTAGGACCGTTGCAACTAATGAAAAACTGTTTTTT.

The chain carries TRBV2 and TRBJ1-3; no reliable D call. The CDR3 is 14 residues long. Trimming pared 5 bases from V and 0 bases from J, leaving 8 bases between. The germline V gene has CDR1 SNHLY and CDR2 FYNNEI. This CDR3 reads CASSPELSGNTIYF. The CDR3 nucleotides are TGTGCCAGCAGTCCGGAGCTCTCTGGAAACACCATATATTTT.

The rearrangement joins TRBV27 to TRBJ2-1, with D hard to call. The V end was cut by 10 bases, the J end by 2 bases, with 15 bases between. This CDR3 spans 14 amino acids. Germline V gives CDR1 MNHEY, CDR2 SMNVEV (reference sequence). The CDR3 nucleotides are TGTGCCACCTCGAGCAGGACCACCTACAATGAGCAGTTCTTC. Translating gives CATSSRTTYNEQFF.

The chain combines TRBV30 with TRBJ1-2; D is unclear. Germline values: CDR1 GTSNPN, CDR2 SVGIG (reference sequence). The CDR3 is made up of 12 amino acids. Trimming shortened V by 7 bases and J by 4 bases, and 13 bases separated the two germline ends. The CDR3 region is CASFVGAYGYTF. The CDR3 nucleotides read TGTGCCTCCTTTGTGGGAGCCTATGGCTACACCTTC.

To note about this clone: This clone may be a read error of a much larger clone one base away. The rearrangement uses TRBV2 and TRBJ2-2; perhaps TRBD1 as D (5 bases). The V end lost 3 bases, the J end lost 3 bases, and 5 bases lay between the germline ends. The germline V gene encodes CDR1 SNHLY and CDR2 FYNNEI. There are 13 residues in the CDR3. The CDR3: CASSDRDTGELFF. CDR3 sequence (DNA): TGTGCCAGCAGTGACAGGGACACCGGGGAGCTGTTTTTT.

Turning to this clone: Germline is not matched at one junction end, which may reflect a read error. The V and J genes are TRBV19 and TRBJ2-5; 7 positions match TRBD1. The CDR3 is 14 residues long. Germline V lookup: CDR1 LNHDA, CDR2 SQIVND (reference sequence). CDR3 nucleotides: TGTGCCAGTAGTTCAACCGGGACAGAAGAGAGCCAGTACTTC. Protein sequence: CASSSTGTEESQYF. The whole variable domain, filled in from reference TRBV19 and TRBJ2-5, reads DGGITQSPKYLFRKEGQNVTLSCEQNLNHDAMYWYRQDPGQGLRLIYYSQIVNDFQKGDIAEGYSVSREKKESFPLTVTSAQKNPTAFYLCASSSTGTEESQYFGPGTRLLVL.

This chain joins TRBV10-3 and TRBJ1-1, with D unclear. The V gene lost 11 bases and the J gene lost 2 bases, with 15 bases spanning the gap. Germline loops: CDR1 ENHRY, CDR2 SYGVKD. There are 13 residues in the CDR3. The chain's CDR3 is CASVVALNTEAFF. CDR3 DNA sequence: TGTGCCTCGGTAGTAGCGCTTAACACTGAAGCTTTCTTT.

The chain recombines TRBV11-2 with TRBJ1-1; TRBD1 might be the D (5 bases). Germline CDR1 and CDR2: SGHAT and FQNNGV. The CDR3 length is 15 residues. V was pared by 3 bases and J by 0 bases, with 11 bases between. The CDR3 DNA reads TGTGCCAGCAGCTTCTATGACAGCATGAACACTGAAGCTTTCTTT. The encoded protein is CASSFYDSMNTEAFF.

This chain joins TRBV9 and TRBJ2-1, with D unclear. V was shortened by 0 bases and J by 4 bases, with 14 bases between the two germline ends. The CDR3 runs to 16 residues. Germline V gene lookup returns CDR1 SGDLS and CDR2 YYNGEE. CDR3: CASSVGGEFRYNEQFF. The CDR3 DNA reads TGTGCCAGCAGCGTAGGGGGTGAGTTTCGGTACAATGAGCAGTTCTTC.

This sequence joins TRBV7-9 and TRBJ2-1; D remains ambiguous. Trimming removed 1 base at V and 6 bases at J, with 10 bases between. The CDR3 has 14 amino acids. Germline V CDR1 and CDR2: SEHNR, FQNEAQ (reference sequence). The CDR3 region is CASSLVAESNEQFF. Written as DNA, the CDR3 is TGTGCCAGCAGCTTAGTCGCCGAGTCCAATGAGCAGTTCTTC.

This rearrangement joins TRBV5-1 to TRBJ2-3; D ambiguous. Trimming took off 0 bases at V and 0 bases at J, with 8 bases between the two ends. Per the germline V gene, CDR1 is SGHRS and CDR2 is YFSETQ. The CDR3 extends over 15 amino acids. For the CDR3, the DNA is TGCGCCAGCAGCTTGGGCAGAATTAGCACAGATACGCAGTATTTT. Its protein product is CASSLGRISTDTQYF.

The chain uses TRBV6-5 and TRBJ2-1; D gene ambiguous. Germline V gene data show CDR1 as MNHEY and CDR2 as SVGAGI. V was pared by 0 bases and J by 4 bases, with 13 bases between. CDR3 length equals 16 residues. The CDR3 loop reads CASSYSSQSTYNEQFF. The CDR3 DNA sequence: TGTGCCAGCAGTTACTCGAGCCAGAGTACATACAATGAGCAGTTCTTC.

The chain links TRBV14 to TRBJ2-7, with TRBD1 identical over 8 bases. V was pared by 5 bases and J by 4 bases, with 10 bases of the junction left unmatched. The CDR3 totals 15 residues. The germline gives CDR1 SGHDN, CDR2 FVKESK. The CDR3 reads CASSTRQGRRYEQYF. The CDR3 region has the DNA TGTGCCAGCAGCACCCGACAGGGGAGGAGGTACGAGCAGTACTTC.

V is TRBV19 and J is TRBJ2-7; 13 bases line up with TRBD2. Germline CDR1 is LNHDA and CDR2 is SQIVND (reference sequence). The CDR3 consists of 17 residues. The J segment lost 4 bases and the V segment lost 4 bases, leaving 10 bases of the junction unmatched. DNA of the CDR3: TGTGCCAGTAGTACCCCTTCGGGACTAGCGGGGTTATACGAGCAGTACTTC. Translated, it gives CASSTPSGLAGLYEQYF.

Here the CDR3 reads CASSPDRGLQPQHF. CDR3 nucleotide sequence: TGTGCCAGCTCACCCGACAGGGGGCTTCAGCCCCAGCATTTT. The chain joins TRBV18 to TRBJ1-5; 10 positions agree with TRBD1. The CDR3 runs to 14 residues. In germline, CDR1 is KGHSH, CDR2 LQKENI. Trimming at V came to 3 bases and at J to 6 bases, leaving 2 bases not matched to a gene. The full variable domain, its missing parts supplied by reference TRBV18 and TRBJ1-5, is NAGVMQNPRHLVRRRGQEARLRCSPMKGHSHVYWYRQLPEEGLKFMVYLQKENIIDESGMPKERFSAEFPKEGPSILRIQQVVRGDSAAYFCASSPDRGLQPQHFGDGTRLSIL.

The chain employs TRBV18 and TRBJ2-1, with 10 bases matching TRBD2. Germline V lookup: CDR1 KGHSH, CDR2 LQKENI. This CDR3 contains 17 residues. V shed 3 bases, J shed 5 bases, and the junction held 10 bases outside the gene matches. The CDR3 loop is CASSPSGASGRDNEQFF. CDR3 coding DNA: TGTGCCAGCTCACCCAGTGGTGCTAGCGGGAGAGACAATGAGCAGTTCTTC.

CDR3 amino acids: CASSLSLAGVFGGQYF. The CDR3 DNA reads TGTGCCAGCAGCTTATCGTTAGCGGGAGTTTTTGGTGGGCAGTACTTC. The chain has TRBV13 and TRBJ2-7, with 9 bases aligning to TRBD2. Per germline, CDR1 PRHDT and CDR2 FYEKMQ (reference sequence). V shed 2 bases and J 9 bases; nucleotides not matched to a gene: 14. CDR3 size: 16 residues.

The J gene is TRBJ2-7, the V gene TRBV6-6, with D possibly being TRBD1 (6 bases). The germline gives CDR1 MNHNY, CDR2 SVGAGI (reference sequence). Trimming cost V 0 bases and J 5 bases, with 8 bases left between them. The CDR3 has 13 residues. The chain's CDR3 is CASSYSRDNEQYF. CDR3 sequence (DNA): TGTGCCAGCAGTTACTCCAGGGACAACGAGCAGTACTTC.

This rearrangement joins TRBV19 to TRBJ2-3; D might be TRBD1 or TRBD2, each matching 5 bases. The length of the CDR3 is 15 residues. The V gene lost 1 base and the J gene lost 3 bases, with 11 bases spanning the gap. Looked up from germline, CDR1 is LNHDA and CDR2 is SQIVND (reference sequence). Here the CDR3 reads CASSIAGRKTDTQYF. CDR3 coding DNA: TGTGCCAGTAGTATAGCGGGACGTAAGACAGATACGCAGTATTTT.

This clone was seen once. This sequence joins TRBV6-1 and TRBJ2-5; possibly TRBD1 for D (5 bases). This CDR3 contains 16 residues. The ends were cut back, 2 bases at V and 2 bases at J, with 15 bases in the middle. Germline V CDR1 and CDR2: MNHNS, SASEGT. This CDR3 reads CASSERWADSQETQYF. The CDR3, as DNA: TGTGCCAGCAGTGAAAGGTGGGCAGACAGTCAAGAGACCCAGTACTTC.

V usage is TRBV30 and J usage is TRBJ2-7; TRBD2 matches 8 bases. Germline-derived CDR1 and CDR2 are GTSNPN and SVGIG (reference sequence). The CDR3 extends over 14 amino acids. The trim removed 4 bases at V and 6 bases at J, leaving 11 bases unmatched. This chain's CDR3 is CAWTPGLGDPEQYF. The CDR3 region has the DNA TGTGCCTGGACCCCGGGACTAGGGGACCCCGAGCAGTACTTC.

The chain's CDR3 is CASSPSSGTGAEETQYF. The CDR3 DNA reads as TGTGCCAGCAGCCCATCTTCCGGGACAGGGGCTGAGGAGACCCAGTACTTC. The genes are TRBV9 and TRBJ2-5; 10 nucleotides agree with TRBD1. This CDR3 region has 17 residues. CDR1 and CDR2 (germline): SGDLS, YYNGEE. V trimming: 4 bases; J trimming: 5 bases; junction bases outside the gene matches: 14.

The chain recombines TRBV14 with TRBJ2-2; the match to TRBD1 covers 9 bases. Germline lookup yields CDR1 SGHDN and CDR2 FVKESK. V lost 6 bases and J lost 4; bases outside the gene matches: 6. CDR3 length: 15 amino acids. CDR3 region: CASSGDREVTGELFF. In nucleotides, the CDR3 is TGTGCCAGCAGTGGGGACAGGGAAGTCACCGGGGAGCTGTTTTTT.

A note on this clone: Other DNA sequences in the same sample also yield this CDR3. DNA for the CDR3: TGCGCCAGCAGCCAGGGCGACGGGTCCTACGAGCAGTACTTC. Protein: CASSQGDGSYEQYF. The rearrangement uses TRBV4-1 and TRBJ2-7; D ambiguous. Germline assignment: CDR1 MGHRA and CDR2 YSYEKL. V was clipped by 3 bases and J by 1 base, with 10 bases between them. There are 14 residues in the CDR3.

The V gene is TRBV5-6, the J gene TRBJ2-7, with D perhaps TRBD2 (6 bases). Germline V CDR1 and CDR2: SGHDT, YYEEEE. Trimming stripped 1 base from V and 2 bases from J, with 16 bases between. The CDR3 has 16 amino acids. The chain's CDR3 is CASSLTAEGVAYEQYF. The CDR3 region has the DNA TGTGCCAGCAGCTTGACCGCGGAGGGTGTCGCCTACGAGCAGTACTTC.

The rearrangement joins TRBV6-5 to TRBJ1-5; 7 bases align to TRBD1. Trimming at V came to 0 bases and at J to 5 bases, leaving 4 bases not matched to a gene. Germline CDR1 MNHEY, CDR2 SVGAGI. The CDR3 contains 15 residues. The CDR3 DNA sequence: TGTGCCAGCAGTTACTCCGACAGGGTGCATCAGCCCCAGCATTTT. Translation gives CASSYSDRVHQPQHF.